The clone carrying this T cell receptor beta chain has only one observation. The data were taken from a study of cytomegalovirus exposure and HLA in healthy donors. The primer mix had 60 Vbeta and 13 Jbeta primers. Clones were sequenced by immunoSEQ multiplex PCR, and TCRdb holds only the in-frame ones, with some missing. The table includes some 93,000 clones, 65% detected once. The germline V and J ends were trimmed by 5 bases and 4 bases, with 8 bases remaining between them. CDR1 and CDR2 from the germline V gene are SGHAT and FQNNGV. The CDR3 totals 13 residues. Sequencing used PBMCs. This chain joins TRBV11-2 and TRBJ2-2, with no clear D. The TCR originated in a boy aged 5-17 years in good health and CMV-seropositive. The CDR3 spells CASSPTVTGELFF. CDR3 in DNA: TGTGCCAGCAGCCCAACGGTCACCGGGGAGCTGTTTTTT.